This T cell receptor beta chain was captured by sequencing in a study of OX40 agonist ivuxolimab in advanced cancers. Looked up from germline, CDR1 is SGHRS and CDR2 is YFSETQ. V shed 4 bases and J 1 base; nucleotides not matched to a gene: 6. CDR3 length: 16 residues. Researchers took blood at baseline, on cycle 4 day 1, and on cycle 7 day 1. Study results and limitations: Some of the nonresponding patients also showed low levels of normalized T-cell clonal expansion.

Concerning this clone: No antigen is known for it.

Here immunoSEQ multiplex PCR was the method, and the copy in TCRdb shows in-frame clones only, minus some. The sample shows about 68,000 clones, around 83% of them seen only once. The sequence came from an adult with an advanced solid tumor such as melanoma, head and neck, liver or kidney cancer. The specimen comprised CD4+ or CD8+ T cells sorted from blood, sampled in a trial of the OX40 agonist ivuxolimab. J is TRBJ2-3 and V is TRBV5-1, with 10 bases aligning to TRBD1. DNA of the CDR3: TGCGCCAGCAGCCCTGGAGGGACAGGGGGCACAGATACGCAGTATTTT. Amino acid sequence: CASSPGGTGGTDTQYF.